These 2 T cell receptor beta chains were all obtained from the same sample, sequenced in a study of T cell repertoires in ileal Crohn's disease. Generated by immunoSEQ multiplex PCR, the TCRdb table keeps only in-frame clones and is missing some. The sample includes tens of thousands of clones, about 82% of them seen just once. Material: ileal tissue. These receptors originate from an adult with Crohn's disease.

The chain joins TRBV10-2 to TRBJ1-1; a possible D gene is TRBD1 (6 bases). V lost 6 bases and J lost 3, with 11 bases in between. The CDR3 totals 13 residues. Looked up from germline, CDR1 is WSHSY and CDR2 is SAAADI. The CDR3 sequence is CASSFRGHTEAFF. CDR3 in DNA: TGCGCCAGCAGCTTCAGGGGCCACACTGAAGCTTTCTTT.

The chain joins TRBV6-1 to TRBJ2-7; TRBD1 might be the D (5 bases). V was pared by 6 bases and J by 2 bases, with 11 bases between. CDR3 length: 13 residues. Per the germline V gene, CDR1 is MNHNS and CDR2 is SASEGT. The CDR3 reads CASSRQPPYEQYF. As DNA, the CDR3 is TGTGCCAGCAGCAGACAGCCACCCTACGAGCAGTACTTC.